This T cell receptor beta chain was retrieved from a study of Graves' ophthalmopathy and Graves' hyperthyroidism. Overall study findings and caveats: A 13-signature model separated ophthalmopathy from stable hyperthyroidism, approximately 87% sensitivity, approximately 80% specificity.

In this sample, this clonotype turned up a few times. Its antigen is not identified. Patients were left out if they had other autoimmune diseases, uncontrolled infections, pregnancy or lactation. CDR3 regions of TCR beta were amplified from RNA transcripts. RT-PCR was first run with HTBI primers, then multiplex PCR in a second round. TCRdb analysed the multiplex PCR reads with MiXCR anew, one entry per CDR3 protein. The sample contains about 220,000 distinct CDR3 sequences, 20% to 25% of which appear only once. This CDR3 is built from 16 residues. J was trimmed by 5 bases and V by 6 bases; bases with no gene match: 7.

Sequenced: peripheral blood. The chain is built from TRBV12-3 or TRBV12-4 and TRBJ2-3; 14 bases are a match to TRBD2. The source is a woman aged 45-60 years with Graves' ophthalmopathy. The CDR3 coding sequence is TGTGCCAGCAGCCCGGGACTAGCGGGAGCCGAAGATACGCAGTATTTT. It codes for CASSPGLAGAEDTQYF.